This record concerns one T cell receptor (beta chain) sequence. Using immunoSEQ multiplex PCR, the repertoire was profiled, and TCRdb retains in-frame clones only, with some absent. The data contain 90,000 to 100,000 clones, around three quarters of them seen just once; the ten biggest clones take up over 9.5%. The germline CDR1 and CDR2 sequences are LGHNT and FRNRAP. This CDR3 spans 14 amino acids. V shed 4 bases, J shed 6 bases, and the junction held 7 bases outside the gene matches. This sample is part of a study of control samples from healthy donors and cancer patients. The sequenced sample consisted of blood. V and J are TRBV12-5 and TRBJ2-7; 9 bases line up with TRBD1. This clonotype was obtained from a woman aged 25 to 39 in good health. DNA for the CDR3: TGTGCTAGTGGTTCCGACAGGGGGGCTGGCGAGCAGTACTTC. Its protein is CASGSDRGAGEQYF.